These 18 T cell receptor beta chains were all obtained from the same sample, sequenced in a study of immune characterization of retroperitoneal liposarcoma (dated by TCRdb to about 2019). The library was generated by PCR. TCRdb lists the instrument as NextSeq 500. TCRdb took the public reads, trimmed them with fastp at Q25, ran MiXCR for clone calling and kept in-frame beta chains. Each CDR3 protein appears once, grouped with its most common genes and DNA. For this sample there are approximately 9,800 distinct CDR3 sequences; approximately 30% appear just once. The ten largest clonotypes hold approximately 9% of the sample. The sequenced sample consisted of tumor tissue. Receptors were obtained from a female donor with retroperitoneal liposarcoma.

This clonotype has ten or more counts. V is TRBV6-1 and J is TRBJ1-5; perhaps TRBD1 as D (5 bases). The CDR3 consists of 15 residues. V dropped 6 bases and J dropped 3 bases, with 15 bases sitting between them. The germline CDR1 and CDR2 sequences are MNHNS and SASEGT. CDR3 amino acids: CASSNSGTANQPQHF. The CDR3 coding sequence is TGTGCCAGCAGCAATTCAGGGACTGCCAATCAGCCCCAGCATTTT.

This chain uses TRBV6-7 with TRBJ1-6, with a possible D match to TRBD1 (5 bases). TRBV6-7 is marked as an open reading frame, function uncertain. The CDR3 extends over 13 amino acids. The V end was cut by 10 bases, the J end by 6 bases, with 13 bases between. This chain's CDR3 is CATNLRGNSPLHF. The CDR3 DNA follows: TGTGCCACGAATTTAAGGGGTAATTCACCCCTCCACTTT.

This clonotype is medium-sized in the sample. The V and J genes are TRBV6-1 and TRBJ2-1, with D hard to call. CDR3 length: 11 residues. The V and J ends lost 5 bases and 6 bases respectively, with 5 bases between them. CDR1 and CDR2 (germline): MNHNS, SASEGT. In DNA form, the CDR3 reads TGTGCCAGCAGTCCCGGCAATGAGCAGTTCTTC. The encoded protein is CASSPGNEQFF.

By share of the sample, this clonotype is medium-sized. The chain employs TRBV7-6 and TRBJ2-5; the D gene could be TRBD1 or TRBD2 (5 bases each). CDR3 length: 14 residues. Germline V CDR1 and CDR2: SGHVS, FNYEAQ. The V gene lost 1 base and the J gene lost 11 bases, with 17 bases spanning the gap. The CDR3 bases are TGTGCCAGCAGCTTAGGGGGGACGTTCAATGAGCAGTACTTC. This gives the protein CASSLGGTFNEQYF.

This clonotype was counted only a few times. The CDR3 region is CAISGGPGAYQETQYF. Here the CDR3 DNA reads TGTGCCATCAGTGGCGGCCCAGGGGCGTACCAAGAGACCCAGTACTTC. This chain uses TRBV10-3 with TRBJ2-5; D is perhaps TRBD1 (6 bases). The V gene lost 4 bases and the J gene lost 0 bases, with 15 bases spanning the gap. The CDR3 consists of 16 residues. Germline CDR1 reads ENHRY; CDR2 reads SYGVKD.

This clonotype was seen a few times. CDR3 amino acids: CASSLTPAGIETQYF. The CDR3 DNA sequence: TGTGCCAGCAGCTTAACCCCAGCGGGAATAGAGACCCAGTACTTC. The V and J genes are TRBV11-2 and TRBJ2-5, with 7 bases aligning to TRBD2. The CDR3 sequence is 15 residues long. The germline gives CDR1 SGHAT, CDR2 FQNNGV. The trim removed 2 bases at V and 4 bases at J, leaving 7 bases unmatched.

A remark on this clonotype: A clone one base away is much larger, so this may be a read error. The V gene is TRBV7-2, the J gene TRBJ2-6; D unresolved. From germline, CDR1 is SGHTA and CDR2 FQGNSA. CDR3 size: 12 residues. DNA of the CDR3: TGTGTCAGCAGAGCTGGGGCCAACGTCCTGACTTTC. Translating gives CVSRAGANVLTF.

This clonotype was seen a few times. The chain recombines TRBV12-3 or TRBV12-4 with TRBJ2-5; tentative D call: TRBD2 (6 bases). The tail of the sequence fits TRBJ2-7 better, so the J call may be wrong. CDR3 length: 15 residues. CDR3 sequence (DNA): TGTGCCAGCAGTTCCCTCGGGACTGATATCTACGAGCAGTACTTC. It is translated as CASSSLGTDIYEQYF.

The CDR3 is CASSFRRGDTGELFF. The CDR3 DNA reads TGTGCCAGCAGCTTTCGGAGGGGCGACACCGGGGAGCTGTTTTTT. V and J are TRBV11-2 and TRBJ2-2; the D gene is possibly TRBD2 (6 bases). Germline V gene sequence: CDR1 SGHAT, CDR2 FQNNGV. Trimming took off 3 bases at V and 3 bases at J, with 11 bases between the two ends. This CDR3 is built from 15 residues.

This clonotype is medium-sized. The chain recombines TRBV7-6 with TRBJ2-5; the D call may be TRBD1 or TRBD2 (6 bases each). V lost 4 bases, J lost 11 bases, and 17 bases lay in between. The CDR3 spans 13 residues. Germline values: CDR1 SGHVS, CDR2 FNYEAQ. This CDR3 reads CASSSGQWEEQYF. In DNA, the CDR3 is TGTGCCAGCAGCTCCGGACAGTGGGAGGAGCAGTACTTC.

This clonotype is termed medium-sized. The V call is TRBV6-1, the J call TRBJ2-3, with a tentative D call TRBD2 (6 bases). There are 15 residues in the CDR3. CDR1 and CDR2 (germline): MNHNS, SASEGT. V gave up 6 bases and J gave up 0 bases, with 13 bases separating them. CDR3 loop: CASSGGIHSTDTQYF. CDR3 DNA sequence: TGTGCCAGCAGCGGCGGGATCCACAGCACAGATACGCAGTATTTT.

Remarks on this clonotype: A read error is possible here, since a much larger clone lies one base away. The rearrangement links TRBV6-1 to TRBJ2-1, with 7 bases aligning to TRBD1. The J call is uncertain, as TRBJ2-5 better fits the DNA end. CDR3 length: 16 amino acids. Germline-derived CDR1 and CDR2 are MNHNS and SASEGT. The CDR3 nucleotides read TGTGTCAGCACCCAACCCGAAGAGACAGGGAAAGAGACCCAGTACTTC. Its translation is CVSTQPEETGKETQYF.

On this clonotype itself: A read error is likely, as this CDR3 ends without the conserved phenylalanine or tryptophan. The DNA is omitted, as the CDR3 cannot be located on it reliably, and the CDR3 follows TCRdb's listing. CDR3 loop: CASSSQPGQG. The gene calls are TRBV7-3 and TRBJ2-6; the listed D gene, TRBD1, was not tested against the DNA. From germline, CDR1 is SGHTA and CDR2 FQGTGA. The CDR3 is made up of 10 amino acids, end residues included.

V gene TRBV27 combines with J gene TRBJ2-1, with D uncertain. The CDR3 is 13 residues long. Germline-derived CDR1 and CDR2 are MNHEY and SMNVEV (reference sequence). Trimming cost V 4 bases and J 10 bases, with 14 bases left between them. The CDR3, as DNA: TGTGCCAGCAGTTCAGGTCCTACCTACGAGCAGTTCTTC. Its translation is CASSSGPTYEQFF.

By frequency in the sample, this clonotype is medium-sized. The chain links TRBV6-6 to TRBJ1-2; TRBD1 matches 10 bases. The germline CDR1 and CDR2 sequences are MNHNY and SVGAGI (reference sequence). Trimming removed 2 bases from V and 4 bases from J; junction bases left unmatched: 7. The CDR3 consists of 16 residues. The chain's CDR3 is CASSYQSGTGVYGYTF. In DNA form, the CDR3 reads TGTGCCAGCAGTTACCAATCCGGGACAGGGGTCTATGGCTACACCTTC.

The sample holds many counts of this clonotype. The chain employs TRBV7-8 and TRBJ2-4; the D is unclear. V was clipped by 0 bases and J by 13 bases, with 19 bases between them. The CDR3 sequence is 15 residues long. Germline CDR1 and CDR2: SGHVS and FQNEAQ. The CDR3 bases are TGTGCCAGCAGCTTAGCGTTGGGAAGCTACAATGAGCAGTACTTC. As protein: CASSLALGSYNEQYF. Combining the CDR3 with reference TRBV7-8 and TRBJ2-4 gives the whole variable domain GAGVSQSPRYKVAKRGQDVALRCDPISGHVSLFWYQQALGQGPEFLTYFQNEAQLDKSGLPSDRFFAERPEGSVSTLKIQRTQQEDSAVYLCASSLALGSYNEQYFGAGTRLSVL.

This clonotype was observed a handful of times. V is TRBV4-1 and J is TRBJ2-4, with TRBD1 as a possible D gene (6 bases). The J call is in doubt because the DNA end fits TRBJ2-7 better. The CDR3 contains 14 residues. The germline V gene encodes CDR1 MGHRA and CDR2 YSYEKL. CDR3 nucleotide sequence: TGCGCCAGCAGCCAAGACAGGGGATCCTACGAGCAGTACTTC. Translation gives CASSQDRGSYEQYF.

This clonotype turned up a few times. The CDR3 is CASSSVTGGGTDTQYF. The CDR3 nucleotides read TGTGCCAGCAGTTCCGTGACGGGTGGAGGCACAGATACGCAGTATTTT. The chain carries TRBV6-5 and TRBJ2-3, with D unresolved. Germline CDR1 MNHEY, CDR2 SVGAGI. The CDR3 spans 16 residues. V was trimmed by 4 bases and J by 1 base, leaving 15 bases between them.